These 27 T cell receptor beta chains were sequenced from one sample in a study of blood T cell repertoires in COVID-19 (dated by TCRdb to 2018 to 2021). Library creation used the immunoSEQ multiplex PCR assay. TCRdb retrieved this table from immuneACCESS and kept in-frame rearrangements only. Not all clones are present; in checked studies, unresolved V genes account for under half, and no reason is known for the remainder. This sample gives 200,000 to 250,000 clones in total; about 79% of them show up just once. The leading ten clones occupy around 13% of the sample. Sequencing input: peripheral blood. These receptors were collected from a human donor in a cohort sampled during active COVID-19.

The DNA of the CDR3 is TGTGCCAGTCGCGGTGTTTTAGCGAGGAATGAGCAGTTCTTC. Amino acid sequence: CASRGVLARNEQFF. The chain joins TRBV28 to TRBJ2-1; D perhaps matches TRBD2 (5 bases). Germline V gene lookup returns CDR1 MDHEN and CDR2 SYDVKM. V was shortened by 9 bases and J by 7 bases, with 19 bases between the two germline ends. This CDR3 comprises 14 residues.

The chain carries TRBV11-2 and TRBJ1-5; TRBD1 matches 9 bases. Trimming at V came to 5 bases and at J to 7 bases, leaving 9 bases not matched to a gene. This CDR3 region has 15 residues. Germline loops: CDR1 SGHAT, CDR2 FQNNGV. Here the CDR3 reads CASSSTGTGSQPQHF. The CDR3 nucleotides are TGTGCCAGCAGCAGCACCGGGACAGGGAGCCAGCCCCAGCATTTT. Together with reference TRBV11-2 and TRBJ1-5, the CDR3 gives the full variable domain: EAGVAQSPRYKIIEKRQSVAFWCNPISGHATLYWYQQILGQGPKLLIQFQNNGVVDDSQLPKDRFSAERLKGVDSTLKIQPAKLEDSAVYLCASSSTGTGSQPQHFGDGTRLSIL.

This sequence joins TRBV2 and TRBJ2-6, with 8 bases aligning to TRBD1. J gave up 0 bases and V 5 bases, and 6 bases lay outside the gene matches. This CDR3 has 17 residues. Germline V lookup: CDR1 SNHLY, CDR2 FYNNEI. The CDR3 DNA sequence: TGTGCCAGCAGTTTGGGACAGGTTCGCTCTGGGGCCAACGTCCTGACTTTC. It codes for CASSLGQVRSGANVLTF.

This chain links TRBV28 with TRBJ2-5, with a possible D match to TRBD1 (6 bases). CDR1 MDHEN and CDR2 SYDVKM come from the germline V gene. The CDR3 contains 14 residues. Trimming left V 5 bases short and J 5 bases short, with 15 bases between. The CDR3 DNA reads TGTGCCAGCAGTGTCAACAGGGAAGTGGAGACCCAGTACTTC. Amino acids: CASSVNREVETQYF.

The gene calls are TRBV28 and TRBJ2-5; 9 nucleotides line up with TRBD1. Germline lookup yields CDR1 MDHEN and CDR2 SYDVKM. The CDR3 totals 15 residues. The trim removed 5 bases at V and 3 bases at J, leaving 7 bases unmatched. The CDR3 coding sequence is TGTGCCAGCAGTACCTACAGGGGGCAAAAAGAGACCCAGTACTTC. Residues: CASSTYRGQKETQYF.

This clone came up many times. V is TRBV5-4 and J is TRBJ2-7; D is possibly TRBD1 (6 bases). CDR1 is SGHNT and CDR2 is YYREEE in the germline V gene (reference sequence). The CDR3 runs 15 residues. V was shortened by 2 bases and J by 3 bases, with 15 bases between the two germline ends. CDR3 nucleotides: TGTGCCAGCAGCTTACAGGGTTCGGATGGCTACGAGCAGTACTTC. Its translation is CASSLQGSDGYEQYF.

This sequence joins TRBV6-1 and TRBJ1-2; D gene unclear. Germline CDR1 MNHNS, CDR2 SASEGT. The ends were cut back, 1 base at V and 8 bases at J, with 14 bases in the middle. The CDR3 has 14 residues. CDR3 sequence reads: CASSEEVGMRGYTF. Written as DNA, the CDR3 is TGTGCCAGCAGTGAAGAAGTGGGTATGAGGGGCTACACCTTC.

The CDR3 protein is CAISTALAGGPTDTQYF. CDR3 nucleotide sequence: TGTGCCATCAGTACAGCTCTAGCGGGAGGGCCGACAGATACGCAGTATTTT. This sequence joins TRBV10-3 and TRBJ2-3; TRBD2 aligns across 12 bases. This CDR3 comprises 17 residues. The germline V gene encodes CDR1 ENHRY and CDR2 SYGVKD. After removal of 5 bases from V and 3 bases from J, the junction contained 9 bases not matched to a gene.

The CDR3 loop reads CASSLDSDSPSYEQYF. In DNA, the CDR3 is TGTGCCAGCAGCTTAGATTCCGACTCCCCTTCCTACGAGCAGTACTTC. The chain links TRBV11-2 to TRBJ2-7; D not resolved. This CDR3 spans 16 amino acids. Trimming removed 0 bases at V and 1 base at J, with 13 bases between. The V gene's germline CDR1 is SGHAT and CDR2 FQNNGV.

The V call is TRBV6-1, the J call TRBJ2-1, with D possibly being TRBD1 (5 bases). Trimming pared 3 bases from V and 3 bases from J, leaving 12 bases between. This CDR3 is built from 15 residues. Germline V CDR1 and CDR2: MNHNS, SASEGT. CDR3 amino acids: CASSEIDSYYNEQFF. In nucleotides, the CDR3 is TGTGCCAGCAGTGAGATAGACAGCTACTACAATGAGCAGTTCTTC.

The sample holds one count of this clone. V and J are TRBV4-1 and TRBJ1-6; unclear D gene. The germline V gene has CDR1 MGHRA and CDR2 YSYEKL. The CDR3 totals 14 residues. V was trimmed by 0 bases and J by 15 bases, leaving 15 bases between them. CDR3 region: CASSQEERRGLLHF. CDR3 sequence (DNA): TGCGCCAGCAGCCAAGAAGAACGCCGCGGTCTCCTCCACTTT.

The chain recombines TRBV11-2 with TRBJ1-1, with D possibly being TRBD1 (5 bases). Per the germline V gene, CDR1 is SGHAT and CDR2 is FQNNGV. V shed 4 bases and J shed 5 bases, with 14 bases lying between them. This CDR3 has 14 residues. The CDR3 DNA reads as TGTGCCAGCAGCTGGGACGGTGGAGGGACTGAAGCTTTCTTT. It codes for CASSWDGGGTEAFF.

The chain uses TRBV7-2 and TRBJ1-4, with 9 bases identical to TRBD1. This CDR3 is built from 17 residues. The V segment lost 3 bases and the J segment 2 bases; nucleotides outside the gene matches: 7. Germline V gene lookup returns CDR1 SGHTA and CDR2 FQGNSA. The CDR3 sequence is CASSFSGTGFTNEKLFF. The CDR3 bases are TGTGCCAGCAGCTTTTCCGGGACAGGGTTCACTAATGAAAAACTGTTTTTT.

The chain recombines TRBV18 with TRBJ2-5; the D gene is possibly TRBD1 (5 bases). Germline lookup yields CDR1 KGHSH and CDR2 LQKENI. V lost 4 bases to trimming and J lost 0 bases, with 6 bases between them. The CDR3 totals 13 residues. CDR3 coding DNA: TGTGCCAGCTCACAAGGGGACCAAGAGACCCAGTACTTC. Encoded protein: CASSQGDQETQYF.

This sequence joins TRBV2 and TRBJ2-5; TRBD1 aligns across 8 bases. Per germline, CDR1 SNHLY and CDR2 FYNNEI. The V segment lost 11 bases and the J segment 5 bases; nucleotides outside the gene matches: 10. CDR3 size: 13 residues. The chain's CDR3 is CAGPRGQGETQYF. The CDR3 DNA sequence: TGTGCCGGACCCAGGGGGCAGGGGGAGACCCAGTACTTC.

This clone has just one count. The chain has TRBV13 and TRBJ1-6; the D is unclear. Germline CDR1 PRHDT, CDR2 FYEKMQ (reference sequence). CDR3 length equals 14 residues. V lost 3 bases, J lost 9 bases, and 12 bases lay in between. CDR3 DNA sequence: TGTGCCAGCAGCTTCGAGGCATCGGGTTCACCCCTCCACTTT. Protein: CASSFEASGSPLHF. The full variable domain, with the rest looked up from reference TRBV13 and TRBJ1-6, is AAGVIQSPRHLIKEKRETATLKCYPIPRHDTVYWYQQGPGQDPQFLISFYEKMQSDKGSIPDRFSAQQFSDYHSELNMSSLELGDSALYFCASSFEASGSPLHFGNGTRLTVT.

V gene TRBV5-4 combines with J gene TRBJ1-1; 7 bases match TRBD1. The CDR3 contains 15 residues. Looked up from germline, CDR1 is SGHNT and CDR2 is YYREEE (reference sequence). Trimming took 0 bases from V and 6 from J; bases not matched to a gene: 8. The DNA of the CDR3 is TGTGCCAGCAGCTTGGGGGCAGGGGGTTTCGCTGAAGCTTTCTTT. It codes for CASSLGAGGFAEAFF.

The chain employs TRBV15 and TRBJ2-7; D might be TRBD1 (8 bases). Per the germline V gene, CDR1 is LNHNV and CDR2 is YYDKDF (reference sequence). The CDR3 sequence is 17 residues long. Trimming shortened V by 5 bases and J by 3 bases, and 23 bases separated the two germline ends. The CDR3 DNA follows: TGTGCCACCAGCTCAGGACAGGGAGGGGCTAGCGGCTACGAGCAGTACTTC. Translation gives CATSSGQGGASGYEQYF.

The rearrangement links TRBV23-1 to TRBJ2-3, with a possible D match to TRBD1 (7 bases). TRBV23-1 has ORF status, its function being uncertain. Between the trimmed V and J ends, which lost 0 bases and 6 bases, there was a span of 19 bases. The CDR3 sequence is 17 residues long. DNA for the CDR3: TGCGCCAGCAGTCAATCGGTGTGGACAGGTGGGAGGGATACGCAGTATTTT. Protein sequence: CASSQSVWTGGRDTQYF.

The chain combines TRBV19 with TRBJ1-1; D uncertain. The V end was cut by 6 bases, the J end by 0 bases, with 8 bases between. This CDR3 region has 13 residues. Germline V CDR1 and CDR2: LNHDA, SQIVND (reference sequence). The CDR3 nucleotides are TGTGCCAGTAGCGGGTCGATGAACACTGAAGCTTTCTTT. Encoded protein: CASSGSMNTEAFF.

The genes are TRBV12-2 and TRBJ2-2; the table's D call of TRBD2 was not tested on the DNA. TRBV12-2 is flagged as a pseudogene. This CDR3 has 14 residues. This CDR3 is CASRLARGTGELFF. CDR3 nucleotide sequence: TGTGCAAGTCGCTTAGCGAGAGGGACCGGGGAGCTGTTTTTT.

The chain is built from TRBV4-2 and TRBJ2-7; weak D call: TRBD2 (6 bases). V lost 3 bases and J lost 3, with 9 bases in between. This CDR3 is 13 amino acids long. The germline gives CDR1 LGHNA, CDR2 YNFKEQ. CDR3 DNA: TGTGCCAGCAGCCATGGGACTTACTACGAGCAGTACTTC. Protein sequence: CASSHGTYYEQYF.

The rearrangement links TRBV2 to TRBJ1-2; 7 bases are shared with TRBD1. From germline, CDR1 is SNHLY and CDR2 FYNNEI. The trim removed 6 bases at V and 4 bases at J, leaving 11 bases unmatched. The CDR3 is 15 amino acids. CDR3 DNA sequence: TGTGCCAGCAGACGAAGACAGGGAATAAGCTATGGCTACACCTTC. It translates to CASRRRQGISYGYTF.

This chain links TRBV30 with TRBJ1-5; D unresolved. Trimming shortened V by 1 base and J by 0 bases, and 4 bases separated the two germline ends. From germline, CDR1 is GTSNPN and CDR2 SVGIG (reference sequence). CDR3 size: 13 residues. CDR3 coding DNA: TGTGCCTGGAGTGACAGTAGCAATCAGCCCCAGCATTTT. Protein sequence: CAWSDSSNQPQHF.

The CDR3 reads CASSNAQGVNTEAFF. CDR3 nucleotides: TGTGCCAGCAGTAATGCACAGGGGGTGAACACTGAAGCTTTCTTT. This sequence joins TRBV6-5 and TRBJ1-1; 8 bases fit TRBD1. Germline loops: CDR1 MNHEY, CDR2 SVGAGI. The trim removed 5 bases at V and 0 bases at J, leaving 5 bases unmatched. The CDR3 length is 15 residues.

The CDR3 nucleotides are TGTGCCAGCAGCTTCAGCGGGAGTCAGTTCGAGCAGTACTTC. The encoded protein is CASSFSGSQFEQYF. This rearrangement joins TRBV7-2 to TRBJ2-7, with TRBD2 matching over 8 bases. The CDR3 runs to 14 residues. V lost 3 bases to trimming and J lost 6 bases; unmatched junction nucleotides: 7. Germline V gene data show CDR1 as SGHTA and CDR2 as FQGNSA.

The chain couples TRBV28 to TRBJ2-1; 11 nucleotides line up with TRBD2. From germline, CDR1 is MDHEN and CDR2 SYDVKM. The trim removed 5 bases at V and 0 bases at J, leaving 12 bases unmatched. There are 19 residues in the CDR3. The CDR3 is CASSEPTSGIWSSYNEQFF. Written as DNA, the CDR3 is TGTGCCAGCAGTGAACCGACTAGCGGGATCTGGAGCTCCTACAATGAGCAGTTCTTC.